Each of the 7 T cell receptor beta chains below was sequenced from the same sample in a study of OX40 agonist ivuxolimab in advanced cancers. Sequenced by immunoSEQ multiplex PCR; TCRdb stores in-frame clones only, minus some. The sample consists of tens of thousands of clones, 91% of them appearing once. Source: CD4+ or CD8+ T cells sorted from blood, taken in a trial of the OX40 agonist ivuxolimab. The receptors originated from an adult with an advanced solid tumor such as melanoma, head and neck, liver or kidney cancer.

The chain employs TRBV28 and TRBJ1-4, with 10 bases matching TRBD1. The CDR3 covers 16 residues. Germline trimming cut 6 bases from V and 7 bases from J; bases unmatched to any gene: 11. Germline assignment: CDR1 MDHEN and CDR2 SYDVKM. The CDR3 DNA sequence: TGTGCCAGCAGGGGGACAGGGGATGTTGGGGGTGAAAAACTGTTTTTT. Protein sequence: CASRGTGDVGGEKLFF.

The V call is TRBV6-4, the J call TRBJ1-5; no firm D call. The CDR3 loop spans 14 amino acids. Trimming shortened V by 0 bases and J by 4 bases, and 7 bases separated the two germline ends. Germline CDR1 reads MRHNA; CDR2 reads SNTAGT. The CDR3, as DNA: TGTGCCAGCAGTGACTCCTGGGGTAATCAGCCCCAGCATTTT. The encoded protein is CASSDSWGNQPQHF.

This clone was observed a single time. The chain uses TRBV28 and TRBJ2-5; 13 bases line up with TRBD2. This CDR3 region has 16 residues. The junction had 5 bases not matched to a gene; V was cut back by 4 bases and J by 3 bases. Germline V lookup: CDR1 MDHEN, CDR2 SYDVKM. CDR3 region: CASSSLGLAGEETQYF. CDR3 coding DNA: TGTGCCAGCAGTTCCCTCGGACTAGCGGGAGAAGAGACCCAGTACTTC.

V gene TRBV10-3 combines with J gene TRBJ2-5; D gene unclear. The CDR3 is made up of 13 amino acids. V was clipped by 4 bases and J by 2 bases, with 8 bases between them. Germline CDR1 is ENHRY and CDR2 is SYGVKD. CDR3 protein: CAISGQLQETQYF. The CDR3 DNA is TGTGCCATCAGTGGACAATTACAAGAGACCCAGTACTTC.

V is TRBV28 and J is TRBJ1-2; weak D call: TRBD1 (5 bases). The V and J ends lost 5 bases and 4 bases respectively, with 14 bases between them. Germline V CDR1 and CDR2: MDHEN, SYDVKM. The CDR3 length is 14 residues. In DNA, the CDR3 is TGTGCCAGCAGTCCGCCGGCAGGGACCTATGGCTACACCTTC. Its protein product is CASSPPAGTYGYTF.

The V and J genes are TRBV7-9 and TRBJ1-1, with a possible D match to TRBD1 (5 bases). CDR1 and CDR2 (germline): SEHNR, FQNEAQ (reference sequence). This CDR3 has 14 residues. V lost 0 bases, J lost 4 bases, and 9 bases lay in between. The CDR3 sequence: CASSLAGVITEAFF. CDR3 sequence (DNA): TGTGCCAGCAGCTTAGCGGGGGTGATCACTGAAGCTTTCTTT.

The rearrangement links TRBV9 to TRBJ2-7, with 8 positions matching TRBD1. Germline values: CDR1 SGDLS, CDR2 YYNGEE. V dropped 0 bases and J dropped 6; count of bases not matched to a gene: 8. The CDR3 spans 15 residues. The CDR3 loop is CASSVDGTGFGEQYF. CDR3 coding DNA: TGTGCCAGCAGCGTAGACGGGACAGGTTTTGGCGAGCAGTACTTC.